Each of the 21 T cell receptor beta chains below was sequenced from the same sample in a study of blood T cell repertoires in COVID-19. Method: immunoSEQ multiplex PCR; TCRdb's copy keeps in-frame clones and lacks some. The table shows 430,000 or so clones, with around nine tenths occurring only once. Input material: PBMCs or T cells enriched from blood (not recorded which). The receptors come from a woman aged 18-29 years who had been exposed to COVID-19.

This chain uses TRBV19 with TRBJ1-5, with 7 nucleotides matching TRBD1. V lost 2 bases to trimming and J lost 6 bases; unmatched junction nucleotides: 4. This CDR3 has 14 residues. Germline values: CDR1 LNHDA, CDR2 SQIVND (reference sequence). In nucleotides, the CDR3 is TGTGCCAGTAGTATAACAGGGGACGGTCAGCCCCAGCATTTT. This codes for CASSITGDGQPQHF.

The chain is built from TRBV7-2 and TRBJ2-1; TRBD2 matches at 11 bases. V shed 1 base and J 2 bases; nucleotides not matched to a gene: 4. Germline V gives CDR1 SGHTA, CDR2 FQGNSA. The CDR3 has 17 amino acids. In nucleotides, the CDR3 is TGTGCCAGCAGCTTAGGCCCGACTAGCGGGGCCTACAATGAGCAGTTCTTC. As protein: CASSLGPTSGAYNEQFF.

The chain is built from TRBV10-1 and TRBJ2-5; 9 bases agree with TRBD2. The ends lost 0 bases at V and 7 bases at J; junction bases unmatched: 6. CDR1 and CDR2 (germline): WNHNN, SYGVQD (reference sequence). CDR3 length: 15 residues. The CDR3 nucleotides read TGCGCCAGCAGTGAGTCTAGCGGGAGTGTTGGGACCCAGTACTTC. Translating gives CASSESSGSVGTQYF.

This clone was found once. The CDR3 here is CASRSGPPYGYTF. DNA for the CDR3: TGTGCCAGCAGGTCCGGTCCTCCCTATGGCTACACCTTC. The chain recombines TRBV28 with TRBJ1-2; the D is unclear. Per the germline V gene, CDR1 is MDHEN and CDR2 is SYDVKM. V dropped 6 bases and J dropped 4 bases, with 12 bases sitting between them. CDR3 length equals 13 residues.

The V gene is TRBV29-1, the J gene TRBJ1-2; unclear D gene. The CDR3 sequence is 10 residues long. With 3 bases removed from V and 6 bases from J, the gap between germline ends came to 5 bases. CDR1 SQVTM and CDR2 ANQGSEA come from the germline V gene. In nucleotides, the CDR3 is TGCAGCGTTGATAATAATGGCTACACCTTC. Its protein product is CSVDNNGYTF.

This clone was seen a handful of times. The chain is built from TRBV9 and TRBJ1-2, with TRBD1 matching 8 bases. The CDR3 has 15 residues. From germline, CDR1 is SGDLS and CDR2 YYNGEE. J gave up 4 bases and V 0 bases, and 5 bases lay outside the gene matches. DNA of the CDR3: TGTGCCAGCAGCGTAGCTCTAGGACAGGGCTATGGCTACACCTTC. It encodes CASSVALGQGYGYTF.

In this sample, this clone turned up a few times. The V call is TRBV5-6, the J call TRBJ1-3; perhaps TRBD1 as D (5 bases). V was shortened by 4 bases and J by 4 bases, with 15 bases between the two germline ends. The CDR3 has 15 amino acids. Germline values: CDR1 SGHDT, CDR2 YYEEEE. The CDR3 region has the DNA TGTGCCAGCAGCGGCGGGGCCGGCCGGGGAAACACCATATATTTT. Translating gives CASSGGAGRGNTIYF.

The chain is built from TRBV7-2 and TRBJ1-2; 7 bases are a match to TRBD1. Germline CDR1 and CDR2: SGHTA and FQGNSA. The ends lost 8 bases at V and 4 bases at J; junction bases unmatched: 13. The CDR3 is made up of 15 amino acids. The DNA of the CDR3 is TGTGCCAGCCGTCTCTACCCGGGACAGAGCTATGGCTACACCTTC. It translates to CASRLYPGQSYGYTF.

The rearrangement joins TRBV3-1 (or the pseudogene TRBV3-2) to TRBJ2-5, with no clear D. The V gene lost 0 bases and the J gene lost 4 bases, with 6 bases spanning the gap. The CDR3 is made up of 13 amino acids. The germline V gene has CDR1 LGHDT and CDR2 YNNKEL (reference sequence). The CDR3 loop is CASSQDRPETQYF. CDR3 DNA: TGTGCCAGCAGCCAAGATCGTCCAGAGACCCAGTACTTC.

J is TRBJ2-3 and V is TRBV6-5, with 11 bases matching TRBD1. The CDR3 loop spans 15 amino acids. The germline gives CDR1 MNHEY, CDR2 SVGAGI. The junction had 6 bases not matched to a gene; V was cut back by 5 bases and J by 5 bases. The CDR3 here is CASSPFGTGGDTQYF. CDR3 nucleotides: TGTGCCAGCAGTCCGTTCGGGACAGGGGGAGATACGCAGTATTTT.

The gene calls are TRBV6-5 and TRBJ2-5, with unresolved D. The germline V and J ends were trimmed by 6 bases and 4 bases, with 18 bases remaining between them. The CDR3 sequence is 15 residues long. Germline CDR1 is MNHEY and CDR2 is SVGAGI. The CDR3 region has the DNA TGTGCCAGCAGCCTATTCCTGCTGCCCCGAGAGACCCAGTACTTC. Translated, it gives CASSLFLLPRETQYF.

The chain carries TRBV9 and TRBJ1-1, with TRBD1 matching over 11 bases. Germline values: CDR1 SGDLS, CDR2 YYNGEE. This CDR3 comprises 20 residues. V trimming: 4 bases; J trimming: 1 base; junction bases outside the gene matches: 18. CDR3 residues: CASSPSLDGWTGGRNTEAFF. In nucleotides, the CDR3 is TGTGCCAGCAGCCCCTCTCTGGACGGATGGACAGGGGGCAGGAACACTGAAGCTTTCTTT. Filled out from reference TRBV9 and TRBJ1-1, the complete variable domain reads DSGVTQTPKHLITATGQRVTLRCSPRSGDLSVYWYQQSLDQGLQFLIQYYNGEERAKGNILERFSAQQFPDLHSELNLSSLELGDSALYFCASSPSLDGWTGGRNTEAFFGQGTRLTVV.

This clone was recorded only once. The chain uses TRBV6-6 and TRBJ2-1; D is possibly TRBD1 (6 bases). Deletions cut 5 bases from V and 0 bases from J, with 17 bases between. From germline, CDR1 is MNHNY and CDR2 SVGAGI (reference sequence). The CDR3 is 17 amino acids. CDR3 bases: TGTGCCAGCAGTCCTCTACAGGGAAGGAGCTCCTACAATGAGCAGTTCTTC. This encodes CASSPLQGRSSYNEQFF.

This chain links TRBV27 with TRBJ2-1; 12 bases line up with TRBD2. CDR1 is MNHEY, CDR2 SMNVEV, per germline (reference sequence). After removal of 5 bases from V and 6 bases from J, the junction contained 5 bases not matched to a gene. The CDR3 is 15 residues long. This chain's CDR3 is CASSLAGGPFNEQFF. Here the CDR3 DNA reads TGTGCCAGCAGTCTAGCGGGGGGGCCTTTCAATGAGCAGTTCTTC.

The V call is TRBV15, the J call TRBJ1-5; D ambiguous. The length of the CDR3 is 14 residues. Per germline, CDR1 LNHNV and CDR2 YYDKDF (reference sequence). The V end lost 0 bases, the J end lost 0 bases, and 3 bases lay between the germline ends. CDR3 sequence: CATSRDNSNQPQHF. The CDR3 DNA follows: TGTGCCACCAGCAGAGACAATAGCAATCAGCCCCAGCATTTT. The whole variable domain, filled in from reference TRBV15 and TRBJ1-5, reads DAMVIQNPRYQVTQFGKPVTLSCSQTLNHNVMYWYQQKSSQAPKLLFHYYDKDFNNEADTPDNFQSRRPNTSFCFLDIRSPGLGDTAMYLCATSRDNSNQPQHFGDGTRLSIL.

V usage is TRBV5-3 and J usage is TRBJ2-7; a possible D gene is TRBD1 (5 bases). TRBV5-3 is annotated as an ORF whose role is uncertain. This CDR3 comprises 15 residues. V lost 3 bases, J lost 6 bases, and 19 bases lay in between. CDR3 nucleotide sequence: TGTGCCAGAAGCTCGCCTGGTCTGGGGCTCCCCGAGCAGTACTTC. Translation gives CARSSPGLGLPEQYF.

The rearrangement uses TRBV5-1 and TRBJ2-3; 10 positions agree with TRBD2. The CDR3 has 16 amino acids. The V gene end was trimmed by 4 bases and the J gene end by 1 base; junction bases not matched to a gene: 6. Germline V gene lookup returns CDR1 SGHRS and CDR2 YFSETQ. CDR3 bases: TGCGCCAGCAGCCCTGGACTAGCGGTGCGCACAGATACGCAGTATTTT. Translating gives CASSPGLAVRTDTQYF.

This clone was counted a single time. The chain couples TRBV21-1 to TRBJ2-5; TRBD1, as called in the table, went unchecked against the DNA. TRBV21-1 is assigned pseudogene status. This CDR3 is built from 19 residues. This CDR3 is CASSKVRTGPSQLQETQYF. CDR3 sequence (DNA): TGTGCCAGCAGCAAAGTTCGCACAGGGCCCTCCCAACTTCAAGAGACCCAGTACTTC.

This sequence joins TRBV21-1 and TRBJ1-6. TRBV21-1 corresponds to a pseudogene. CDR3 size: 16 residues. The CDR3 spells CASSKLKGGVNSPLHF. CDR3 in DNA: TGTGCCAGCAGCAAACTGAAAGGGGGGGTTAATTCACCCCTCCACTTT.

This chain connects TRBV29-1 to TRBJ2-7; 10 bases match TRBD2. The CDR3 spans 15 residues. Germline-derived CDR1 and CDR2 are SQVTM and ANQGSEA. V trimming: 6 bases; J trimming: 5 bases; junction bases outside the gene matches: 13. The CDR3 spells CSVGGLYSGGNEQYF. As DNA, the CDR3 is TGCAGCGTCGGCGGGCTCTATAGCGGGGGGAACGAGCAGTACTTC.

V gene TRBV18 combines with J gene TRBJ2-1; D unclear. V was pared by 3 bases and J by 6 bases, with 9 bases between. Looked up from germline, CDR1 is KGHSH and CDR2 is LQKENI. The length of the CDR3 is 13 residues. CDR3 DNA: TGTGCCAGCTCACCGAACTCCCCCAATGAGCAGTTCTTC. Amino acid sequence: CASSPNSPNEQFF.